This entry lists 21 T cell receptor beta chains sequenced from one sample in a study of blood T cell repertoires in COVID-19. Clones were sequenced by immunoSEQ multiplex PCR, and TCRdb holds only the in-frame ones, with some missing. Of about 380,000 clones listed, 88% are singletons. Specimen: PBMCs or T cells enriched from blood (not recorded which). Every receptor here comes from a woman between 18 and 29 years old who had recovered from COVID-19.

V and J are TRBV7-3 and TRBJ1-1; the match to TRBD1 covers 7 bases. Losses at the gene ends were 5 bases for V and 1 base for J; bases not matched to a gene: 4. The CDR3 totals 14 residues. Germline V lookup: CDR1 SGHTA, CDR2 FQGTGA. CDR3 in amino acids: CASSVTGENTEAFF. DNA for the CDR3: TGTGCCAGCAGCGTCACAGGGGAGAACACTGAAGCTTTCTTT.

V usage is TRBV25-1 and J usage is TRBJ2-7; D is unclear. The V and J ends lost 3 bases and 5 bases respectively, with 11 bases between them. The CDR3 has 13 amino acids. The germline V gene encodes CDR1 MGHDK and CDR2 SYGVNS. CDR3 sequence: CASSDRVINEQYF. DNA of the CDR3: TGTGCCAGCAGTGATCGGGTTATCAACGAGCAGTACTTC.

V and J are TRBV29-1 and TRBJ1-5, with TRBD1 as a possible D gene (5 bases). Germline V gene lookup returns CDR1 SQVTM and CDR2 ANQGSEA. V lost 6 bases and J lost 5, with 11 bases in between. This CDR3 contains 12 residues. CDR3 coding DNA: TGCAGCGTGGGGACGGGGGATCAGCCCCAGCATTTT. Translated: CSVGTGDQPQHF. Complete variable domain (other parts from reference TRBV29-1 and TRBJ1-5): SAVISQKPSRDICQRGTSLTIQCQVDSQVTMMFWYRQQPGQSLTLIATANQGSEATYESGFVIDKFPISRPNLTFSTLTVSNMSPEDSSIYLCSVGTGDQPQHFGDGTRLSIL.

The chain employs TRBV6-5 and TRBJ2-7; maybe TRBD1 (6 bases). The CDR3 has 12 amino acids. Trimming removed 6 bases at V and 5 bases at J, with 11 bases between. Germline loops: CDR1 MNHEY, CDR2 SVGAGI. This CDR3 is CASSPGTHEQYF. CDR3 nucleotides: TGTGCCAGCAGCCCCGGGACACACGAGCAGTACTTC.

The CDR3 DNA reads TGTGCCAGTAGTTCGGGTGAAAAACTGTTTTTT. It translates to CASSSGEKLFF. This rearrangement joins TRBV19 to TRBJ1-4, with D unclear. CDR1 is LNHDA, CDR2 SQIVND, per germline (reference sequence). V shed 5 bases and J shed 7 bases, with 5 bases lying between them. This CDR3 is built from 11 residues.

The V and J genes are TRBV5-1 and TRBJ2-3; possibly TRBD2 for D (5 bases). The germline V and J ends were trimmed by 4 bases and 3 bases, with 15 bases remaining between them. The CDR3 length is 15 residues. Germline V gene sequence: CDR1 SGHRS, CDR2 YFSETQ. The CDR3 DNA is TGCGCCAGCAGCCCAACGGGAAAGGATACAGATACGCAGTATTTT. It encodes CASSPTGKDTDTQYF.

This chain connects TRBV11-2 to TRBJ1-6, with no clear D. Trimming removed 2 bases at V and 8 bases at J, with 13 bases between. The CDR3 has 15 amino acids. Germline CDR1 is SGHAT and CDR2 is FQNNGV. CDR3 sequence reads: CASSLRPHGDSPLHF. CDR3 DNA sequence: TGTGCCAGCAGCTTACGGCCACACGGAGATTCACCCCTCCACTTT.

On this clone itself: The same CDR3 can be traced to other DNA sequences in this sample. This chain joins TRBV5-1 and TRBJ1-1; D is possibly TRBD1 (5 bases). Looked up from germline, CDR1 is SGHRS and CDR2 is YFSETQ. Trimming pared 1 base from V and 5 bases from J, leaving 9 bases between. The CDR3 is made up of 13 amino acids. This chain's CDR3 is CASSLTGKTEAFF. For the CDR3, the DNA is TGCGCCAGCAGCTTGACAGGTAAAACTGAAGCTTTCTTT.

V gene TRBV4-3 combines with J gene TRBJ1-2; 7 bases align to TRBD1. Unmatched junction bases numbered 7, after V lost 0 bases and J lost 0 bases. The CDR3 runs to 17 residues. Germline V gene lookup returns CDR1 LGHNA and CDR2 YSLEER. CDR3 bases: TGCGCCAGCAGCCAAGATCTCCGGACAGGTTCTAACTATGGCTACACCTTC. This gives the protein CASSQDLRTGSNYGYTF.

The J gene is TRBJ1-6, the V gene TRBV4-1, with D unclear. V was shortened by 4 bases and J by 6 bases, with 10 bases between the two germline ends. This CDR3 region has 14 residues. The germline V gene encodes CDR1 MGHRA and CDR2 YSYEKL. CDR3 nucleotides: TGCGCCAGCAGCCCCGGTCAGGTTAATTCACCCCTCCACTTT. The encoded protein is CASSPGQVNSPLHF.

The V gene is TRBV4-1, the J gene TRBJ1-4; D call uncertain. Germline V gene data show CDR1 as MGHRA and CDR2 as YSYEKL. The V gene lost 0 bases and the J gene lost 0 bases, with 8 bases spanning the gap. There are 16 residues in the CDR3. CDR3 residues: CASSQDGGATNEKLFF. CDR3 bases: TGCGCCAGCAGCCAAGATGGCGGGGCAACTAATGAAAAACTGTTTTTT.

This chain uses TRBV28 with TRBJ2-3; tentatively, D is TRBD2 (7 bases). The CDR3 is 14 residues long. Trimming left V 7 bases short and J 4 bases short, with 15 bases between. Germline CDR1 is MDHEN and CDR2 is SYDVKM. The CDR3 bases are TGTGCCAGCAAATGGGGGGGCGAACCAGATACGCAGTATTTT. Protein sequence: CASKWGGEPDTQYF.

The CDR3 DNA follows: TGTGCCAGCAGTTACTCGAAGGACAGCTTGGGTGAAAAACTGTTTTTT. As protein: CASSYSKDSLGEKLFF. The chain couples TRBV6-2 or TRBV6-3 to TRBJ1-4; D is perhaps TRBD1 (6 bases). This CDR3 contains 16 residues. Germline V gene sequence: CDR1 MNHEY, CDR2 SVGEGT. V was cut by 0 bases and J by 7 bases, with 15 bases left in between.

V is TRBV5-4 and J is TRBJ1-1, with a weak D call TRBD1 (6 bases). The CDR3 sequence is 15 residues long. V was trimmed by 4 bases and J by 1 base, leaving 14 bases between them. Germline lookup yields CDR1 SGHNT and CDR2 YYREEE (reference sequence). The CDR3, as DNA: TGTGCCAGCAGCCTGACACAGGGACCGAACACTGAAGCTTTCTTT. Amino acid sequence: CASSLTQGPNTEAFF.

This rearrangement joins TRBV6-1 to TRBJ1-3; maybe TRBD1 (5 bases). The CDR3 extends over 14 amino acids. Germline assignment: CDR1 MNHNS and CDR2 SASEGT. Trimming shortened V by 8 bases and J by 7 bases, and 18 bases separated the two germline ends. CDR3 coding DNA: TGTGCCAGCGGTGCAAGGGGCGTTGGGAACACCATATATTTT. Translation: CASGARGVGNTIYF.

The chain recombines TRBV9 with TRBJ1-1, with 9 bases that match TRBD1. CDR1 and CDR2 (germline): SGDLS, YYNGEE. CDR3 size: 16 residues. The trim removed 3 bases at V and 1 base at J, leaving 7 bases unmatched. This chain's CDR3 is CASSGDRGIWNTEAFF. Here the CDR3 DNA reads TGTGCCAGCAGCGGAGACAGGGGGATATGGAACACTGAAGCTTTCTTT.

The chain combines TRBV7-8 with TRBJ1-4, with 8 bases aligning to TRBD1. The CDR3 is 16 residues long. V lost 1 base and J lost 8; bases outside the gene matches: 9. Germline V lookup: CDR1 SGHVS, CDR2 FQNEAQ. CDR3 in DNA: TGTGCCAGCAGCTTAGTCCCCAGGGGGCTCGGGGAAAAACTGTTTTTT. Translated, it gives CASSLVPRGLGEKLFF. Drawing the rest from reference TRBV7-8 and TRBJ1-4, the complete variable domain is GAGVSQSPRYKVAKRGQDVALRCDPISGHVSLFWYQQALGQGPEFLTYFQNEAQLDKSGLPSDRFFAERPEGSVSTLKIQRTQQEDSAVYLCASSLVPRGLGEKLFFGSGTQLSVL.

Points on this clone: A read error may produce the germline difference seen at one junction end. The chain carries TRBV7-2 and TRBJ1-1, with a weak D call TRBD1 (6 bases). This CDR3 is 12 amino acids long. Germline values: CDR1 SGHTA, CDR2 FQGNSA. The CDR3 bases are TGTGCCAGCACCTTAAGGGGGTCTGAAGCTTTCTTT. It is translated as CASTLRGSEAFF. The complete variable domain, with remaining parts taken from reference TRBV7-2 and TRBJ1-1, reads GAGVSQSPSNKVTEKGKDVELRCDPISGHTALYWYRQSLGQGLEFLIYFQGNSAPDKSGLPSDRFSAERTGGSVSTLTIQRTQQEDSAVYLCASTLRGSEAFFGQGTRLTVV.

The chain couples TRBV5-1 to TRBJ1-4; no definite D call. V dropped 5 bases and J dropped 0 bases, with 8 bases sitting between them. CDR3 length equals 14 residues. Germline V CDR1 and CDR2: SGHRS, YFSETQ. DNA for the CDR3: TGCGCCAGCAGGACCGGGACAACTAATGAAAAACTGTTTTTT. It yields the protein CASRTGTTNEKLFF. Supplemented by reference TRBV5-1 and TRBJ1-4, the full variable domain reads KAGVTQTPRYLIKTRGQQVTLSCSPISGHRSVSWYQQTPGQGLQFLFEYFSETQRNKGNFPGRFSGRQFSNSRSEMNVSTLELGDSALYLCASRTGTTNEKLFFGSGTQLSVL.

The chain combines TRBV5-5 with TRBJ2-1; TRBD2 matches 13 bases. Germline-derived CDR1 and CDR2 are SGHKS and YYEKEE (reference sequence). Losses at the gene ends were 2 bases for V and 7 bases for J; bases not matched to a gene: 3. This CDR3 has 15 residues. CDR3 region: CASSLGTSGMNEQFF. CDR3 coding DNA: TGTGCCAGCAGCTTAGGGACTAGCGGGATGAATGAGCAGTTCTTC.

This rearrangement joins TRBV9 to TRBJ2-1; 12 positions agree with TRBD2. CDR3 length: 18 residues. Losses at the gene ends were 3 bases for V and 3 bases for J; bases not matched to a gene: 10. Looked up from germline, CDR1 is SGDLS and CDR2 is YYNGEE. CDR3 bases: TGTGCCAGCAGCGCACCAGCGACTAGCGGGGGAGACTACAATGAGCAGTTCTTC. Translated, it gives CASSAPATSGGDYNEQFF.